Listed below are T cell receptor beta chains from one sample, sequenced in a study of immune evolution from preneoplasia to lung adenocarcinoma. Some clones are missing from TCRdb's copy, which holds only in-frame ones; the method was immunoSEQ multiplex PCR. The sample consists of roughly 40,000 clones, 60% to 75% of them appearing once. Material: FFPE invasive lung adenocarcinoma tissue. All receptors derive from a person in their sixties or seventies with lung adenocarcinoma. Each CDR3 is given with its conserved first and last residue. The D gene is left open where the match is weak. The size field is filled for only some rows; it gives once, few, many or a size class.

j_call d_call clone_size v_call cdr3_aa cdr3_nt
TRBJ1-4 . . TRBV7-9 CASSRASGGEKLFF TGTGCCAGCAGCAGGGCCTCAGGAGGTGAAAAACTGTTTTTT
TRBJ2-1 . . TRBV10-1 CASSELLFGQFF TGCGCCAGCAGTGAGTTGCTATTTGGGCAGTTCTTC
TRBJ1-1 . . TRBV29-1 CSVEWTYGTEAFF TGCAGCGTTGAATGGACTTATGGGACTGAAGCTTTCTTT
TRBJ2-7 TRBD1 . TRBV7-9 CASSETGDEQYF TGTGCCAGCAGCGAGACAGGGGACGAGCAGTACTTC
TRBJ1-1 . . TRBV7-9 CASSLSERDTEAFF TGTGCCAGCAGCTTATCCGAACGGGACACTGAAGCTTTCTTT
TRBJ1-1 . . TRBV6-6 CAREVGNTEAFF TGTGCCAGAGAGGTTGGGAACACTGAAGCTTTCTTT
TRBJ1-4 . . TRBV7-2 CASRPGAFEKLFF TGTGCCAGCAGACCGGGTGCTTTTGAAAAACTGTTTTTT
TRBJ2-1 . . TRBV19 CASSTHGGNEQFF TGTGCCAGTAGTACCCACGGGGGTAATGAGCAGTTCTTC
TRBJ2-3 . . TRBV5-1 CASSLRAGGTDTQYF TGCGCCAGCAGCTTGCGGGCAGGGGGCACAGATACGCAGTATTTT
TRBJ2-1 TRBD1 . TRBV5-1 CASSDGQGLLGNEQFF TGCGCCAGCAGCGACGGACAGGGCCTATTGGGGAATGAGCAGTTCTTC
TRBJ1-2 . medium-sized TRBV30 CAWSGWGEMNYGYTF TGTGCCTGGAGTGGTTGGGGGGAGATGAACTATGGCTACACCTTC